This TCR beta chain was sequenced for a study of cytomegalovirus exposure and HLA in healthy donors. Findings and limits, study-wide: Later work associated fewer than 20,000 TCR beta sequences with HLA alleles at 0.05 false discovery rate.

CDR1 is GTSNPN and CDR2 is SVGIG in the germline V gene (reference sequence). This CDR3 spans 14 amino acids. V dropped 3 bases and J dropped 2; count of bases not matched to a gene: 6. Notes on this clone: The antigen is unknown.

PCR was performed using 60 Vbeta and 13 Jbeta primers. Only in-frame clones appear in the TCRdb table, and some are missing; sequencing was by immunoSEQ multiplex PCR. Of roughly 200,000 clones listed, 70% to 75% are singletons. This sequence was found in a male donor in good health and CMV-seronegative. The chain uses TRBV30 and TRBJ2-7; the match to TRBD2 covers 8 bases. Material: PBMCs. The CDR3 DNA reads TGTGCCTGGAGGGTAGCGGGACCGACCTACGAGCAGTACTTC. Encoded protein: CAWRVAGPTYEQYF.